The following is a T cell receptor (beta chain) sequence with its context. No antigen is known for it. The repertoire was sequenced with immunoSEQ multiplex PCR; TCRdb's copy has only in-frame clones and lacks some. The sample has some 250,000 clones; about 80% are singletons. The source of the sample is a study of Tregs in tolerant kidney transplant recipients. Study-level findings and limits: Few patients were studied, so findings need validation in larger groups. The most relevant donor-specific Treg TCRbeta repertoire apparently came from expansion with activated donor B cells.

Unstimulated Tregs (CD4+CD25+CD127-) and CD4+CD25- non-Tregs were sorted from PBMCs. CDR3 length: 15 amino acids. With 2 bases removed from V and 1 base from J, the gap between germline ends came to 11 bases. Per germline, CDR1 KGHSH and CDR2 LQKENI. This sequence was found in a human donor in good health. Specimen: CD4+ T cells from blood. The chain employs TRBV18 and TRBJ1-1, with D hard to call. The CDR3 loop reads CASSPMDLGNTEAFF. The CDR3 region has the DNA TGTGCCAGCTCACCAATGGATCTTGGGAACACTGAAGCTTTCTTT.